This T cell receptor beta chain was found in a study of CD8+ T cells in alopecia areata. V lost 6 bases, J lost 0 bases, and 14 bases lay in between. The CDR3 is 14 amino acids. Germline values: CDR1 SQVTM, CDR2 ANQGSEA. Extracted from the samples, RNA was reverse transcribed into cDNA to serve as the sequencing template. The data were produced by immunoSEQ multiplex PCR, yet TCRdb's version contains in-frame clones alone and is incomplete. The repertoire holds about 270,000 clones, with about 62% as singletons. Noted treatment: oral pan-JAK inhibitor, 5-10 mg twice daily. This chain links TRBV29-1 with TRBJ1-2; D possibly corresponds to TRBD1 (6 bases). This receptor was identified in a human donor with alopecia areata. The input for sequencing was CD4+ T cells sorted from blood, taken around week 54, from a patient treated with tofacitinib. This CDR3 is CSVTGSSANYGYTF. DNA for the CDR3: TGCAGCGTCACAGGGTCGTCGGCTAACTATGGCTACACCTTC.